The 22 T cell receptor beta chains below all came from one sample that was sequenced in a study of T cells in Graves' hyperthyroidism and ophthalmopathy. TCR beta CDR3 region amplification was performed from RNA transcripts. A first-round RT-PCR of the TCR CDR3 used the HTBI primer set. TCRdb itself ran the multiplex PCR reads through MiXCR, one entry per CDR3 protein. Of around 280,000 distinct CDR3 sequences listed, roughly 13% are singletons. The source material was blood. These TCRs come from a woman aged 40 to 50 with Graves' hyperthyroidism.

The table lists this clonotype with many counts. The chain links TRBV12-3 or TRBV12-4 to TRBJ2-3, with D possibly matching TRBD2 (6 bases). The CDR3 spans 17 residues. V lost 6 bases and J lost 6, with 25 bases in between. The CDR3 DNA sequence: TGTGCCAGCAGCCTACGTGGGGACTTCCTAATGGGTGATACGCAGTATTTT. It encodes CASSLRGDFLMGDTQYF.

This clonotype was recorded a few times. This CDR3 reads CASSEVTRRVNEQYF. The CDR3 DNA sequence: TGTGCCAGCAGTGAAGTTACTAGGAGGGTCAACGAGCAGTACTTC. The V call is TRBV6-1, the J call TRBJ2-7; possible D gene TRBD2, 6 bases. The V gene's germline CDR1 is MNHNS and CDR2 SASEGT. Between the trimmed V and J ends, which lost 1 base and 5 bases, there was a span of 15 bases. The CDR3 loop spans 15 amino acids.

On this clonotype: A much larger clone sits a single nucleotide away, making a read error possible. The CDR3 DNA sequence: TGTGCCAGTAGTACCTCTAGCGGGAGCTCATACAATGGGCAGTTCTTC. This encodes CASSTSSGSSYNGQFF. The rearrangement links TRBV19 to TRBJ2-1; TRBD2 matches 10 bases. CDR1 and CDR2 from the germline V gene are LNHDA and SQIVND (reference sequence). The CDR3 covers 16 residues.

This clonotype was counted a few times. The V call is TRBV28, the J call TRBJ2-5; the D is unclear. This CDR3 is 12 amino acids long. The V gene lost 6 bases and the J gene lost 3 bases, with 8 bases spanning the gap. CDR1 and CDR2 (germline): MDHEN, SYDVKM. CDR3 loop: CASSWGEETQYF. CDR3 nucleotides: TGTGCCAGCAGCTGGGGTGAAGAGACCCAGTACTTC.

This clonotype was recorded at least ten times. This CDR3 reads CASSGGGFPEGYTF. CDR3 DNA: TGTGCCAGCAGTGGGGGGGGCTTCCCCGAGGGCTACACCTTC. The gene calls are TRBV28 and TRBJ1-2; TRBD1 might be the D (6 bases). Germline V gene data show CDR1 as MDHEN and CDR2 as SYDVKM. The V and J ends lost 5 bases and 8 bases respectively, with 18 bases between them. The CDR3 loop spans 14 amino acids.

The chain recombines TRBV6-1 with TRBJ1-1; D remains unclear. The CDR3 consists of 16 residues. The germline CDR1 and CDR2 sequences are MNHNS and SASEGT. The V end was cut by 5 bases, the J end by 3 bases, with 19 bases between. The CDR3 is CASSNQDFDGDTEAFF. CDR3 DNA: TGTGCCAGCAGTAACCAAGATTTCGATGGGGACACTGAAGCTTTCTTT.

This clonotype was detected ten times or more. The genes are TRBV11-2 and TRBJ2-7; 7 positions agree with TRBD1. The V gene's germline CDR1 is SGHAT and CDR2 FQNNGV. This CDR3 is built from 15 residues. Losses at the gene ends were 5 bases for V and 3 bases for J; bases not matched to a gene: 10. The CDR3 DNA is TGTGCCAGCAGCCGACAGGGCCGGGCAGTCTACGAGCAGTACTTC. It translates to CASSRQGRAVYEQYF.

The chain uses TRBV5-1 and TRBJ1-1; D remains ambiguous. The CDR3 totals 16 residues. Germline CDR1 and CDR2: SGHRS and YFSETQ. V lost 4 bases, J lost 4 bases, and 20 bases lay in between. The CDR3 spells CASSPGSLGGSTEAFF. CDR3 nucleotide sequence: TGCGCCAGCAGCCCTGGGTCCCTCGGTGGGAGCACTGAAGCTTTCTTT.

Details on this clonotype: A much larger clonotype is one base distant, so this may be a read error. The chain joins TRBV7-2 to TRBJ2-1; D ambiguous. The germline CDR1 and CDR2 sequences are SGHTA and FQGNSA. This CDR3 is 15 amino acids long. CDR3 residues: CANSSPLGAYNEQFF. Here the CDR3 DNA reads TGTGCCAACAGCTCACCGCTGGGCGCCTACAATGAGCAGTTCTTC.

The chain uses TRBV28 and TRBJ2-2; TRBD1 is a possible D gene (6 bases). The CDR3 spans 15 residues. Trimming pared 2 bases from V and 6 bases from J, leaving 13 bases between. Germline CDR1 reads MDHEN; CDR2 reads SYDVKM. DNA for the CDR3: TGTGCCAGCAGTTTACCAGGGGTTGATCCCGGGGAGCTGTTTTTT. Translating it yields CASSLPGVDPGELFF.

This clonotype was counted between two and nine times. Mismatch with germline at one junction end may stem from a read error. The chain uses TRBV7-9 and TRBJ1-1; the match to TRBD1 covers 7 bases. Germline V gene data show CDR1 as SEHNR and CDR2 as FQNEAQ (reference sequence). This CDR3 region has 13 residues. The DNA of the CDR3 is TGTGCCGGCAGCTTAGGGGGCGCAACTGAAGCTTTCTTT. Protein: CAGSLGGATEAFF. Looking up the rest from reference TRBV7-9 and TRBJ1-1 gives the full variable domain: DTGVSQNPRHKITKRGQNVTFRCDPISEHNRLYWYRQTLGQGPEFLTYFQNEAQLEKSRLLSDRFSAERPKGSFSTLEIQRTEQGDSAMYLCAGSLGGATEAFFGQGTRLTVV.

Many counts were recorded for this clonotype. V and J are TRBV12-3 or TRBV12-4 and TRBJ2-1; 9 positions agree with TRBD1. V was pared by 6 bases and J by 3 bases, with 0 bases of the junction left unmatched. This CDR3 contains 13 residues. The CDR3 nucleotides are TGTGCCAGCAGGGACAGGGGCTACAATGAGCAGTTCTTC. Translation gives CASRDRGYNEQFF.

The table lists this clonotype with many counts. The DNA of the CDR3 is TGTGCCAGCGCCGGTGGGACAGGGGTTCTTGGCTACACCTTC. Translation gives CASAGGTGVLGYTF. The chain combines TRBV2 with TRBJ1-2, with 10 bases aligning to TRBD1. The CDR3 spans 14 residues. The V gene's germline CDR1 is SNHLY and CDR2 FYNNEI. V lost 8 bases to trimming and J lost 7 bases; unmatched junction nucleotides: 10.

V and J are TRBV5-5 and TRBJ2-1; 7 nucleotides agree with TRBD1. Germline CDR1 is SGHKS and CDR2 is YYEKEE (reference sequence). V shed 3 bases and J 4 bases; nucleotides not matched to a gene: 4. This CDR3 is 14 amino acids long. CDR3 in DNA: TGTGCCAGCAGCTATGGGACAGATTACAATGAGCAGTTCTTC. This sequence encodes CASSYGTDYNEQFF.

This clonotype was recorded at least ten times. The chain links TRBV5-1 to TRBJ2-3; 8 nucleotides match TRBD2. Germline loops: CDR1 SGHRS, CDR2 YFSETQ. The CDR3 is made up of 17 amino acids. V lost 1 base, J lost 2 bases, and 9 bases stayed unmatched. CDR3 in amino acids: CASSLTPLAELTDTQYF. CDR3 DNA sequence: TGCGCCAGCAGCTTGACCCCACTAGCGGAACTCACAGATACGCAGTATTTT.

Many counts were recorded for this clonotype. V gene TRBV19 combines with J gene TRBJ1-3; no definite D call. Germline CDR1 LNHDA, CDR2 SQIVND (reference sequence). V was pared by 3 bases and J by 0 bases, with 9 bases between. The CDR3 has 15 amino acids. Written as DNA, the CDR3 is TGTGCCAGTAGTATCCAAGGAAGCTCTGGAAACACCATATATTTT. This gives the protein CASSIQGSSGNTIYF.

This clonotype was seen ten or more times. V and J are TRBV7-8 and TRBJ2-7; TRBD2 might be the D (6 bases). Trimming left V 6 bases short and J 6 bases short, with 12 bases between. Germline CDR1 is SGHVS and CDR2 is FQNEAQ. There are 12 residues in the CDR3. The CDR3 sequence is CASRTTGVEQYF. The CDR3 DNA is TGTGCCAGCAGAACCACGGGGGTCGAGCAGTACTTC.

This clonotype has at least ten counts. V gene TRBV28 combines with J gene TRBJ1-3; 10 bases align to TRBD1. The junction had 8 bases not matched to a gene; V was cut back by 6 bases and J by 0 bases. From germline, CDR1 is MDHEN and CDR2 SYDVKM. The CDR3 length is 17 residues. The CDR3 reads CASRGDRGWSSGNTIYF. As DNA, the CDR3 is TGTGCCAGCAGGGGGGACAGGGGATGGAGCTCTGGAAACACCATATATTTT. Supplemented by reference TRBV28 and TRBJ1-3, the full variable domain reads DVKVTQSSRYLVKRTGEKVFLECVQDMDHENMFWYRQDPGLGLRLIYFSYDVKMKEKGDIPEGYSVSREKKERFSLILESASTNQTSMYLCASRGDRGWSSGNTIYFGEGSWLTVV.

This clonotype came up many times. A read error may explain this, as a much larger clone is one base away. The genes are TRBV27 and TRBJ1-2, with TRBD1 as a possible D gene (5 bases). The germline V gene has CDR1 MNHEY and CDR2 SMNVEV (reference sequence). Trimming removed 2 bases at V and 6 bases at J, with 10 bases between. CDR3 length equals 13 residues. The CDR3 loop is CASSLQGWDGYTF. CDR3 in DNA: TGTGCCAGCAGTTTACAGGGTTGGGATGGCTACACCTTC.

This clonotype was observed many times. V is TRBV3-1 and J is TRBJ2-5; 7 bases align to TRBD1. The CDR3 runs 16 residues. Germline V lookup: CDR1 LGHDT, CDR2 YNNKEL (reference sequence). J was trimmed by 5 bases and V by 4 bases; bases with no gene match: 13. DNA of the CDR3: TGTGCCAGCAGCCTCGCCGTGGCAGGGGGACGGGAGACCCAGTACTTC. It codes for CASSLAVAGGRETQYF.

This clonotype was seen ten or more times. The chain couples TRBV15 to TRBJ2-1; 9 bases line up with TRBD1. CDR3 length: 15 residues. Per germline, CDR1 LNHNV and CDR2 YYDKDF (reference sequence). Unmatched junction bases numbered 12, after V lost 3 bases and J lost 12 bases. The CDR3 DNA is TGTGCCACCAGCAGCCCGACAGGGGGGACTCTCCGGCAGTTCTTC. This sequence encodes CATSSPTGGTLRQFF.

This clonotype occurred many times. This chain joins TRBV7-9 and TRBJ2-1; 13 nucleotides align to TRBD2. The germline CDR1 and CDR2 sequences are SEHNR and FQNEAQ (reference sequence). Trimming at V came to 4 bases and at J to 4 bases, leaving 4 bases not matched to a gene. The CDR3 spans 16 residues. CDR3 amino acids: CASSSGTSGKYNEQFF. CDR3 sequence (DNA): TGTGCCAGCAGCTCAGGGACTAGCGGGAAATACAATGAGCAGTTCTTC.